This T cell receptor beta chain was sequenced during a study of Ad26.COV2.S vaccination and SARS-CoV-2 variants. The wider study: The COV1001 Ad26.COV2.S trial arm included the donor. By the intramuscular route, Ad26.COV2.S was given once, or twice 56 days apart.

Study-wide points: Non-spike TCR breadth was similar in vaccine and placebo recipients. Assessments of TCR breadth and depth may have underestimated the total T cell responses.

As regards this clone: Antigen specificity is unknown.

Indicated treatment: 15 to 20 received Ad26.COV2.S at low or high dose, single or two shots; about 5 received placebo; per-sample allocation not given. Repertoires come from day 63 after the first vaccine or placebo injection. The table came from immunoSEQ multiplex PCR; TCRdb's copy has only in-frame clones and leaves some out. Among 510,000 or so clones, approximately 90% were seen once, and the ten largest hold 13%. This sequence was found in a person between 18 and 65 years old who received the Ad26.COV2.S COVID-19 vaccine or a placebo. The source material was peripheral blood, sampled in a trial of Ad26.COV2.S vaccine versus placebo.

CDR3 DNA: TGTGCCAGCAGCCAAGCGGGGACCCCGCTTGAGCAGTTCTTC. Encoded protein: CASSQAGTPLEQFF. The chain links TRBV3-1 (or the pseudogene TRBV3-2) to TRBJ2-1; the D call may be TRBD1 or TRBD2 (5 bases each). Trimming removed 1 base at V and 9 bases at J, with 13 bases between. This CDR3 comprises 14 residues. Looked up from germline, CDR1 is LGHDT and CDR2 is YNNKEL (reference sequence).